Listed below are T cell receptor beta chains from one sample, sequenced in a study of cytomegalovirus exposure and HLA in healthy donors. TCRdb's copy holds only in-frame clones and misses some; the assay was immunoSEQ multiplex PCR. The sample lists roughly 100,000 clones, around four fifths occurring once. The sequenced material came from PBMCs. These receptors came from a man aged 30 to 39 in good health and CMV-seronegative. The conserved cysteine and the conserved F or W are not part of the CDR3 here. The order of the fields is J gene, V gene, CDR3 protein.

TRBJ1-4 | TRBV2 | GTGDRVNEKLF
TRBJ2-7 | TRBV9 | ASSVGGTGIDEQY
TRBJ2-2 | TRBV25-1 | ASNYKNTGELF
TRBJ1-6 | TRBV2 | ASSRTGTGSPLH
TRBJ2-1 | TRBV27 | ASSSRTSGFAYNEQF
TRBJ2-5 | TRBV6-5 | ASRPPPTETQY
TRBJ2-3 | TRBV18 | ASSKKGTSGSDTQY
TRBJ1-4 | TRBV2 | ASKNDRGNEKLF
TRBJ2-7 | TRBV27 | ASSLRSLAGMLY
TRBJ2-7 | TRBV5-1 | ASSRTGTDSYEQY
TRBJ1-1 | TRBV6-5 | ASSQQGGRVAF
TRBJ2-7 | TRBV10-1 | ASSKDRDYEQY
TRBJ2-7 | TRBV19 | ASTRDRTSTDSEQY
TRBJ1-6 | TRBV5-1 | ASSPGTGASPLH
TRBJ1-5 | TRBV19 | ASGDRRNQPQH
TRBJ1-1 | TRBV5-4 | ASSPGLGANTEAF
TRBJ2-1 | TRBV7-6 | ASSLGSGSYNEQF
TRBJ2-7 | TRBV27 | ASSFYGYEQY
TRBJ1-2 | TRBV10-1 | ASSRQKTGSYA
TRBJ2-2 | TRBV9 | ASSSSGGNTGELF
TRBJ1-3 | TRBV6-5 | ASSLQGDRSGNTIY
TRBJ2-3 | TRBV18 | ASSPPRGSMADTQY
TRBJ1-1 | TRBV10-3 | AISGRGPTDPRAENTEAF
TRBJ2-1 | TRBV19 | ASSLAGGGNEQF
TRBJ2-3 | TRBV25-1 | ASSPTGVTDTQY
TRBJ1-3 | TRBV7-6 | ASSPGLWTGGNTIY
TRBJ2-1 | TRBV7-6 | ASSFYDGDEQF
TRBJ1-1 | TRBV6-4 | ASSATGDTEAF
TRBJ2-3 | TRBV5-1 | ASSLGGGTDTQY
TRBJ2-7 | TRBV10-2 | ASSDAQGEQY
TRBJ2-7 | TRBV18 | ASSPPTYEQY
TRBJ1-1 | TRBV29-1 | SVDKGFGNTEAF
TRBJ2-7 | TRBV9 | ASSPRRGQHEQY
TRBJ1-2 | TRBV6-6 | ASSETGYGYGYT